These 27 T cell receptor beta chains share one sample of origin, sequenced in a study of cytomegalovirus exposure and HLA in healthy donors. The PCR was carried out with 60 Vbeta primers and 13 Jbeta primers. Assay: immunoSEQ multiplex PCR; the TCRdb copy retains only in-frame clones and omits some. The repertoire consists of 200,000 to 250,000 clones, with roughly 79% occurring once and the leading ten covering 1.5% to 2%. Sequenced: PBMCs. The source is a man aged 18 to 29 in good health and CMV-seronegative.

This chain uses TRBV19 with TRBJ1-1, with D maybe TRBD1 (6 bases). The CDR3 is 15 residues long. CDR1 is LNHDA, CDR2 SQIVND, per germline (reference sequence). Trimming left V 7 bases short and J 5 bases short, with 20 bases between. CDR3 bases: TGTGCCAGTACTATTACAGGGATGCGGGGGACTGAAGCTTTCTTT. Its protein is CASTITGMRGTEAFF.

The chain carries TRBV7-3 and TRBJ2-1; 10 nucleotides match TRBD1. Germline assignment: CDR1 SGHTA and CDR2 FQGTGA. The CDR3 has 15 amino acids. Losses at the gene ends were 2 bases for V and 7 bases for J; bases not matched to a gene: 5. The CDR3, as DNA: TGTGCCAGCAGCTTAGGACAGGGGGTAATGAATGAGCAGTTCTTC. This gives the protein CASSLGQGVMNEQFF.

The chain employs TRBV5-1 and TRBJ1-2; 7 bases align to TRBD1. V lost 3 bases to trimming and J lost 2 bases; unmatched junction nucleotides: 4. The V gene's germline CDR1 is SGHRS and CDR2 YFSETQ. This CDR3 is 14 amino acids long. DNA for the CDR3: TGCGCCAGCAGCTCACCGGGACAGAACTATGGCTACACCTTC. Translated, it gives CASSSPGQNYGYTF.

This chain links TRBV29-1 with TRBJ2-5, with 9 nucleotides matching TRBD2. The CDR3 is made up of 14 amino acids. CDR1 SQVTM and CDR2 ANQGSEA come from the germline V gene. V dropped 6 bases and J dropped 2; count of bases not matched to a gene: 7. DNA of the CDR3: TGCAGCGTCGCGGGACTAGCTGATCAAGAGACCCAGTACTTC. Encoded protein: CSVAGLADQETQYF.

This rearrangement joins TRBV6-1 to TRBJ1-2; possible D gene TRBD1, 6 bases. This CDR3 has 12 residues. V lost 7 bases and J lost 7, with 13 bases in between. Germline CDR1 is MNHNS and CDR2 is SASEGT. The CDR3 region has the DNA TGTGCCAGCATTATAACAGGGTGTGGCTACACCTTC. This encodes CASIITGCGYTF.

V gene TRBV4-3 combines with J gene TRBJ2-3; D gene ambiguous. Germline CDR1 LGHNA, CDR2 YSLEER. The CDR3 sequence is 16 residues long. The V gene lost 3 bases and the J gene lost 4 bases, with 17 bases spanning the gap. The CDR3 protein is CASSQIPLNPPDTQYF. CDR3 DNA: TGCGCCAGCAGCCAGATTCCCCTAAACCCCCCAGATACGCAGTATTTT.

The chain couples TRBV27 to TRBJ1-2; TRBD1 matches 8 bases. CDR3 size: 14 residues. The germline CDR1 and CDR2 sequences are MNHEY and SMNVEV (reference sequence). The J segment lost 8 bases and the V segment lost 6 bases, leaving 11 bases of the junction unmatched. CDR3 amino acids: CASSPTGAFGGYTF. CDR3 coding DNA: TGTGCCAGCAGCCCGACAGGGGCCTTCGGGGGCTACACCTTC.

Written as DNA, the CDR3 is TGTGCCAGTAGGGACAGGGGAGGCAATCAGCCCCAGCATTTT. Its translation: CASRDRGGNQPQHF. V gene TRBV19 combines with J gene TRBJ1-5; TRBD1 matches at 9 bases. Germline trimming cut 6 bases from V and 2 bases from J; bases unmatched to any gene: 2. Germline CDR1 LNHDA, CDR2 SQIVND (reference sequence). The CDR3 sequence is 14 residues long.

This clone was found once. The genes are TRBV5-1 and TRBJ1-5; 12 bases line up with TRBD1. With V trimmed by 5 bases and J by 5 bases, 5 bases remained unmatched. The CDR3 covers 15 residues. Germline CDR1 SGHRS, CDR2 YFSETQ. CDR3 sequence reads: CASSEGQGADQPQHF. The CDR3 DNA follows: TGCGCCAGCAGTGAGGGACAGGGGGCAGATCAGCCCCAGCATTTT.

The V and J genes are TRBV6-4 and TRBJ2-1, with 9 bases identical to TRBD2. From germline, CDR1 is MRHNA and CDR2 SNTAGT. Unmatched junction bases numbered 6, after V lost 5 bases and J lost 4 bases. The CDR3 length is 15 residues. DNA of the CDR3: TGTGCCAGCAGTCCGAGCGGGGGGCTATACAATGAGCAGTTCTTC. Residues: CASSPSGGLYNEQFF.

The chain employs TRBV7-2 and TRBJ2-5; D possibly corresponds to TRBD2 (5 bases). The CDR3 covers 13 residues. Trimming left V 5 bases short and J 2 bases short, with 9 bases between. Germline V gene lookup returns CDR1 SGHTA and CDR2 FQGNSA. CDR3 coding DNA: TGTGCCAGCAGCGGAGGTCTACAAGAGACCCAGTACTTC. Translated, it gives CASSGGLQETQYF.

The genes are TRBV28 and TRBJ1-2; D remains ambiguous. Germline lookup yields CDR1 MDHEN and CDR2 SYDVKM. The CDR3 runs to 13 residues. Trimming left V 7 bases short and J 4 bases short, with 13 bases between. This CDR3 is CASNQRGPYGYTF. The CDR3, as DNA: TGTGCCAGCAACCAAAGAGGGCCCTATGGCTACACCTTC.

The J gene is TRBJ2-2, the V gene TRBV29-1; TRBD1 aligns across 7 bases. CDR3 size: 14 residues. V shed 5 bases, J shed 3 bases, and the junction held 6 bases outside the gene matches. CDR1 is SQVTM, CDR2 ANQGSEA, per germline. DNA for the CDR3: TGCAGCGTTCGGAAAGGACAGGACACCGGGGAGCTGTTTTTT. Amino acids: CSVRKGQDTGELFF.

V and J are TRBV9 and TRBJ1-4; TRBD1 aligns across 7 bases. The V gene's germline CDR1 is SGDLS and CDR2 YYNGEE. The CDR3 is made up of 16 amino acids. The ends lost 3 bases at V and 0 bases at J; junction bases unmatched: 5. The CDR3 reads CASSGDSPATNEKLFF. CDR3 DNA: TGTGCCAGCAGCGGGGACAGCCCGGCAACTAATGAAAAACTGTTTTTT.

This chain uses TRBV7-6 with TRBJ1-6; 10 nucleotides agree with TRBD1. In germline, CDR1 is SGHVS, CDR2 FNYEAQ. The CDR3 spans 16 residues. The trim removed 6 bases at V and 7 bases at J, leaving 9 bases unmatched. The CDR3 is CASRDTADRGNSPLHF. The CDR3 nucleotides are TGTGCCAGCAGGGACACCGCGGACAGGGGGAATTCACCCCTCCACTTT. The complete variable domain, with remaining parts taken from reference TRBV7-6 and TRBJ1-6, reads GAGVSQSPRYKVTKRGQDVALRCDPISGHVSLYWYRQALGQGPEFLTYFNYEAQQDKSGLPNDRFSAERPEGSISTLTIQRTEQRDSAMYRCASRDTADRGNSPLHFGNGTRLTVT.

The V gene is TRBV13, the J gene TRBJ2-1; the match to TRBD2 covers 15 bases. This CDR3 comprises 17 residues. Germline V gene data show CDR1 as PRHDT and CDR2 as FYEKMQ (reference sequence). V dropped 6 bases and J dropped 10; count of bases not matched to a gene: 13. CDR3 DNA sequence: TGTGCCAGCAGTTGGACTAGCGGGGGGGCTACAATTCACGAGCAGTTCTTC. Its protein product is CASSWTSGGATIHEQFF. The full variable domain, with the rest looked up from reference TRBV13 and TRBJ2-1, is AAGVIQSPRHLIKEKRETATLKCYPIPRHDTVYWYQQGPGQDPQFLISFYEKMQSDKGSIPDRFSAQQFSDYHSELNMSSLELGDSALYFCASSWTSGGATIHEQFFGPGTRLTVL.

This chain uses TRBV30 with TRBJ2-7; TRBD2 matches at 7 bases. Germline CDR1 and CDR2: GTSNPN and SVGIG (reference sequence). This CDR3 region has 14 residues. The ends lost 4 bases at V and 2 bases at J; junction bases unmatched: 8. CDR3 sequence reads: CAWKGLAEAYEQYF. CDR3 sequence (DNA): TGTGCCTGGAAGGGTCTAGCGGAGGCCTACGAGCAGTACTTC.

The chain couples TRBV11-3 to TRBJ2-1; 12 positions match TRBD1. V gave up 6 bases and J gave up 9 bases; unmatched junction bases: 9. Germline V lookup: CDR1 SGHNT, CDR2 YENEEA. This CDR3 is 15 amino acids long. CDR3 DNA: TGTGCCAGCAGTCTCCCGGGACAGGGGGCGCTTGAGCAGTTCTTC. Its protein is CASSLPGQGALEQFF.

The chain employs TRBV7-9 and TRBJ2-3, with 13 positions matching TRBD2. Germline values: CDR1 SEHNR, CDR2 FQNEAQ (reference sequence). This CDR3 is built from 17 residues. V shed 4 bases, J shed 0 bases, and the junction held 4 bases outside the gene matches. CDR3 coding DNA: TGTGCCAGCAGCTCCCGGACTAGCGGGGGAAGCACAGATACGCAGTATTTT. Encoded protein: CASSSRTSGGSTDTQYF.

The rearrangement uses TRBV15 and TRBJ1-5, with D maybe TRBD1 (6 bases). Trimming removed 4 bases from V and 5 bases from J, with 15 bases in between. The CDR3 has 15 residues. The germline CDR1 and CDR2 sequences are LNHNV and YYDKDF (reference sequence). The CDR3 nucleotides are TGTGCCACCAGCACGTTGGGACAACCCTATCAGCCCCAGCATTTT. This sequence encodes CATSTLGQPYQPQHF.

This chain joins TRBV19 and TRBJ2-2, with D tentatively TRBD1 (6 bases). Trimming removed 5 bases from V and 3 bases from J, with 22 bases in between. The CDR3 spans 18 residues. CDR1 LNHDA and CDR2 SQIVND come from the germline V gene (reference sequence). CDR3 loop: CASSSFTPMGHHTGELFF. Here the CDR3 DNA reads TGTGCCAGTAGTTCCTTTACCCCCATGGGACATCACACCGGGGAGCTGTTTTTT. Variable domain in full (rest from reference TRBV19 and TRBJ2-2): DGGITQSPKYLFRKEGQNVTLSCEQNLNHDAMYWYRQDPGQGLRLIYYSQIVNDFQKGDIAEGYSVSREKKESFPLTVTSAQKNPTAFYLCASSSFTPMGHHTGELFFGEGSRLTVL.

The rearrangement links TRBV10-3 to TRBJ2-2; D perhaps matches TRBD2 (5 bases). Germline CDR1 reads ENHRY; CDR2 reads SYGVKD. This CDR3 region has 12 residues. Between the trimmed V and J ends, which lost 7 bases and 5 bases, there was a span of 8 bases. CDR3 sequence (DNA): TGTGCCATCATTGGACTTACCGGGGAGCTGTTTTTT. This gives the protein CAIIGLTGELFF.

This clone was seen more than once but under ten times. V gene TRBV29-1 combines with J gene TRBJ1-2; D gene ambiguous. CDR1 and CDR2 from the germline V gene are SQVTM and ANQGSEA. Trimming pared 4 bases from V and 5 bases from J, leaving 14 bases between. The CDR3 totals 13 residues. In DNA form, the CDR3 reads TGCAGCGTTGCGAGTAGGGAGGGATATGGCTACACCTTC. Translation gives CSVASREGYGYTF.

The chain has TRBV7-9 and TRBJ1-2; 8 bases agree with TRBD1. Looked up from germline, CDR1 is SEHNR and CDR2 is FQNEAQ (reference sequence). After removal of 8 bases from V and 5 bases from J, the junction contained 4 bases not matched to a gene. The CDR3 runs 12 residues. CDR3 nucleotides: TGTGCCAGCGCAGGGGGCGAGTATGGCTACACCTTC. Its translation is CASAGGEYGYTF. Full variable domain (rest looked up from reference TRBV7-9 and TRBJ1-2): DTGVSQNPRHKITKRGQNVTFRCDPISEHNRLYWYRQTLGQGPEFLTYFQNEAQLEKSRLLSDRFSAERPKGSFSTLEIQRTEQGDSAMYLCASAGGEYGYTFGSGTRLTVV.

This clone showed up just a few times. The chain combines TRBV15 with TRBJ1-5, with 9 positions matching TRBD1. V was pared by 2 bases and J by 3 bases, with 5 bases of the junction left unmatched. The CDR3 sequence is 16 residues long. Germline CDR1 is LNHNV and CDR2 is YYDKDF (reference sequence). The CDR3 loop reads CATSRPGQGDNQPQHF. The CDR3 coding sequence is TGTGCCACCAGCAGACCGGGACAGGGAGACAATCAGCCCCAGCATTTT.

The rearrangement joins TRBV19 to TRBJ1-2, with TRBD1 matching 9 bases. CDR3 length: 18 amino acids. Trimming took 0 bases from V and 8 from J; bases not matched to a gene: 16. Germline CDR1 is LNHDA and CDR2 is SQIVND (reference sequence). The CDR3 DNA reads as TGTGCCAGTAGTATAGATCGGTGGGACAGGGATCCTTGGTTCGGCTACACCTTC. Protein product: CASSIDRWDRDPWFGYTF.

This chain uses TRBV7-9 with TRBJ2-7, with TRBD1 matching over 7 bases. The CDR3 is 15 amino acids. The J segment lost 0 bases and the V segment lost 5 bases, leaving 7 bases of the junction unmatched. CDR1 and CDR2 (germline): SEHNR, FQNEAQ (reference sequence). This CDR3 reads CASSPARQGSYEQYF. In DNA form, the CDR3 reads TGTGCCAGCAGCCCCGCTCGACAGGGCTCCTACGAGCAGTACTTC.